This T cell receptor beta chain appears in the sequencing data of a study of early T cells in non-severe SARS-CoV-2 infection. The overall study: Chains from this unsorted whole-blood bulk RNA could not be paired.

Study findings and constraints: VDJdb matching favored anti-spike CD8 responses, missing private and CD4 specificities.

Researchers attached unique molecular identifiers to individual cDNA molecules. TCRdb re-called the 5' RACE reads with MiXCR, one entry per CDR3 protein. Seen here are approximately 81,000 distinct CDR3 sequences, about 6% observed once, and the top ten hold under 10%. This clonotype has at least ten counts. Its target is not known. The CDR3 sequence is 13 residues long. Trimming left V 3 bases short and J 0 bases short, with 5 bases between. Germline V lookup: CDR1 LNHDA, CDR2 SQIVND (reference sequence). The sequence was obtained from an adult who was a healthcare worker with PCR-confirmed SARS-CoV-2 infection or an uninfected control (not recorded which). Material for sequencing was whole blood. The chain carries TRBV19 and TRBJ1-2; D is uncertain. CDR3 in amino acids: CASSIGANYGYTF. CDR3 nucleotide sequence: TGTGCCAGTAGTATTGGGGCTAACTATGGCTACACCTTC.